A selection of T cell receptor beta chains follows, all from one sample in a study of blood T cell repertoires in COVID-19. Libraries were prepared by immunoSEQ multiplex PCR; TCRdb keeps only in-frame clonotypes and omits some of them. The sample includes around 250,000 clones, 80% to 90% seen only once; the top ten take approximately 4.2%. Source material: PBMCs or T cells enriched from blood (not recorded which). The receptors originated from a woman aged 25 to 39 who had recovered from COVID-19. Both conserved end residues are trimmed from each CDR3. The D gene is left open where the match is weak.

>TRBV7-2|.|9|TRBJ1-4
ASSVREKLF
>TRBV6-5|.|12|TRBJ2-7
ASSPGWPPYEQY
>TRBV19|.|15|TRBJ1-5
ASSIFGTGTINQPQH
>TRBV12-3/TRBV12-4|.|11|TRBJ2-5
ASSLWREETQY
>TRBV4-3|TRBD1|14|TRBJ1-4
ASSQDERTGGEKLF
>TRBV29-1|TRBD1|12|TRBJ1-1
SVRVIAGGTEAF
>TRBV9|TRBD1|13|TRBJ2-5
ASSLGTGPQETQY
>TRBV6-2/TRBV6-3|.|14|TRBJ1-5
ASSRYTGTKDQPQH
>TRBV30|.|16|TRBJ2-6
AWSVLPVLSSGANVLT
>TRBV4-3|TRBD1|15|TRBJ2-2
ASSRAHRGRETGELF
>TRBV27|.|13|TRBJ1-4
ASSLLGIGGEKLF
>TRBV4-2|TRBD1|15|TRBJ1-1
ASSQRPEGQMNTEAF
>TRBV5-1|.|14|TRBJ2-3
ASSLGQGSSTDTQY
>TRBV19|.|13|TRBJ1-1
ASTSMGGQNTEAF
>TRBV19|.|12|TRBJ1-1
ASSTPGGGTEAF
>TRBV20-1|TRBD1|13|TRBJ1-2
SASPGQTINYGYT
>TRBV2|TRBD2|17|TRBJ2-2
ASSVHGTSGRAGTGELF
>TRBV6-4|.|14|TRBJ2-1
ASSAVGGHGYNEQF
>TRBV11-1|.|13|TRBJ2-7
ASSLSRDIEYEQY
>TRBV12-3/TRBV12-4|TRBD2|11|TRBJ2-1
ASRGSGSNEQF
>TRBV28|.|16|TRBJ1-6
ASSNYLQGGSYNSPLH
>TRBV28|TRBD1|11|TRBJ2-7
ASSLGQGLEQY
>TRBV7-2|.|16|TRBJ2-1
ASSLVSMTQGLGNEQF
>TRBV27|.|14|TRBJ2-3
ASSFGGTGLTDTQY
>TRBV24-1|.|12|TRBJ2-1
ATHQGGSYNEQF
>TRBV18|.|10|TRBJ1-2
ASSPRGYGYT
>TRBV7-2|.|12|TRBJ1-1
ASSQIEGNTEAF
>TRBV4-2|.|16|TRBJ2-1
ASSQVGLGGPSGNEQF
>TRBV30|TRBD1|15|TRBJ1-2
AWSLGQGTPQGYGYT
>TRBV7-8|.|13|TRBJ2-1
ASSFSVGLYNEQF
>TRBV10-3|.|14|TRBJ2-1
AISESRGTGYNEQF
>TRBV5-8|.|13|TRBJ1-6
ASRPRGSYNSPLH
>TRBV18|TRBD1|12|TRBJ1-2
ASSPTGYGYGYT
>TRBV7-9|TRBD1|12|TRBJ1-2
ASSTRDSPYGYT
>TRBV19|.|15|TRBJ1-2
ASSIDRTAMLNYGYT
>TRBV6-5|TRBD2|14|TRBJ2-1
ASSYSGGRNYNEQF
>TRBV28|.|14|TRBJ1-5
ASSLPGGIGNQPQH
>TRBV15|.|12|TRBJ2-2
ATSLGPDTGELF
>TRBV5-1|.|13|TRBJ2-7
ASSLGAGTSYEQY
>TRBV20-1|TRBD1|12|TRBJ1-2
SASMNRGTYGYT
>TRBV9|.|12|TRBJ1-1
ASSVDSTNREAF
>TRBV10-3|.|10|TRBJ2-7
AISETYYEQY
>TRBV28|.|12|TRBJ2-5
ASSLGHRQETQY
>TRBV5-1|.|11|TRBJ1-1
ASSDRRNTEAF
>TRBV4-3|.|11|TRBJ1-1
ASSLTVDTEAF
>TRBV19|TRBD2|15|TRBJ2-7
ASSVHGTSGSPYEQY
>TRBV6-5|.|12|TRBJ1-2
ASSPGSGRYGYT
>TRBV20-1|TRBD2|13|TRBJ2-1
SASRPSGPYNEQF
>TRBV11-1|.|11|TRBJ1-6
ASSPELSSPLH
>TRBV13|.|18|TRBJ1-1
ASSLVHLWEDSDLNTEAF
>TRBV9|.|16|TRBJ2-1
ASSVFQFSGFGTNEQF
>TRBV6-2/TRBV6-3|.|11|TRBJ1-2
ASSYGHSYGYT
>TRBV19|.|13|TRBJ1-5
ASSIYGRNHQPQH
>TRBV19|.|11|TRBJ2-7
ASREMSSYEQY
>TRBV18|TRBD1|14|TRBJ1-5
ASSNDRAYSNQPQH